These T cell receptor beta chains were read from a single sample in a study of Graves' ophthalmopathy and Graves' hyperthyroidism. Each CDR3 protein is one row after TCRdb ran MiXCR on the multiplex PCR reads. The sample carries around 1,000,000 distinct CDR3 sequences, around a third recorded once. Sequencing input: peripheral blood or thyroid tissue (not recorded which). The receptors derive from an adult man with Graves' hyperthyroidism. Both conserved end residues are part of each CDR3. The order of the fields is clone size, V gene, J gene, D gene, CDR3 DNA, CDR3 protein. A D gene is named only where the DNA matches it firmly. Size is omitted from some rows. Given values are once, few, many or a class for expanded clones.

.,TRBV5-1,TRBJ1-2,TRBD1,TGCGCCAGCAGCAAGACTACAGGGGGAAGGATTGGTGGCTACACCTTC,CASSKTTGGRIGGYTF
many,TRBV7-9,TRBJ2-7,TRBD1,TGTGCCAGCAGCTCCGGGACAGGGAGCTCCTACGAGCAGTACTTC,CASSSGTGSSYEQYF
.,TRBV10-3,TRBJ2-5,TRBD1,TGTGCCAGCAGTTCAGGGGGCGCGACCGGGGAGACCCAGTACTTC,CASSSGGATGETQYF
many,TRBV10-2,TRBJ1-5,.,TGCGCCAGCAGTGAGCCTGACGGCTGGAGGCCCCAGCATTTT,CASSEPDGWRPQHF
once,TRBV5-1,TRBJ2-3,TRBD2,TGCGCCAGCAGCTTGGCGACTAGCGGACGTGGTACGCAGTATTTT,CASSLATSGRGTQYF
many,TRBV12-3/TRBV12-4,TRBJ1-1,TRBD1,TGTGCCAGCAGACCCGCCGGACAGGGGGAGAACACTGAAGCTTTCTTT,CASRPAGQGENTEAFF
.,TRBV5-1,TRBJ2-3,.,TGCGCCAGCAGCATTAGCACAGATACGCAGTATTTT,CASSISTDTQYF
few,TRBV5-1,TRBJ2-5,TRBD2,TGCGCCAGCAGCCGGAGCGGGGGGGCCTTGGAGACCCAGTACTTC,CASSRSGGALETQYF
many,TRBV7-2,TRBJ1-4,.,TGTGCCAGTAGGGCTGGGTGGAAAAATGAAAAACTGTTTTTT,CASRAGWKNEKLFF
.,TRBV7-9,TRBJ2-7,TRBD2,TGTGCCAGCAGACCGGGACTAGTAGGGTACGAGCAGTACTTC,CASRPGLVGYEQYF
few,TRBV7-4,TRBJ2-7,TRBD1,TGTGCCAGCAGCCAACAGGGGTTCACCTACGAGCAGTACTTC,CASSQQGFTYEQYF
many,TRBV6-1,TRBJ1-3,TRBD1,TGTGCCAGCATCCCCTCGTATTTGGGACAGCGGAACACCATATATTTT,CASIPSYLGQRNTIYF
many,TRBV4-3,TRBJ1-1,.,TGCGCCAGCAGCCGCTCAGCGAACACTGAAGCTTTCTTT,CASSRSANTEAFF
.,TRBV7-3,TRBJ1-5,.,TGTGCCAGAAAGGGACGGACAAATCAGCCCCAGCATTTT,CARKGRTNQPQHF
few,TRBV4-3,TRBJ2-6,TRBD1,TGCGCCAGCAGCCACGACCTCAGGGGGCATAGCTCTGGGGCCAACGTCCTGACTTTC,CASSHDLRGHSSGANVLTF
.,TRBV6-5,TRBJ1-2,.,TGTGCCAGCAGTGGGATTCACGCGTATGGCTACACCTTC,CASSGIHAYGYTF
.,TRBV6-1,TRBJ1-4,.,TGTGCCAGCAGGAGGGACATAAGGTTGATCAATGAAAAACTGTTTTTT,CASRRDIRLINEKLFF
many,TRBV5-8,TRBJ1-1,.,TGTGCCAGCTTACCACGGGGATCGGGGACTGAAGCTTTCTTT,CASLPRGSGTEAFF
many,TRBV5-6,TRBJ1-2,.,TGTGCCAGCAGCTTGGATCAGGGGTGGAGTGGCTACACCTTC,CASSLDQGWSGYTF
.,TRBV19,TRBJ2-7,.,TGTGCCAGTAGTAACCGGGACACAGCCTACGAGCAGTACTTC,CASSNRDTAYEQYF
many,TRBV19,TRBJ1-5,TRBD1,TGTGCCAGTAGAAGACAGGGAAGTCAGCCCCAGCATTTT,CASRRQGSQPQHF
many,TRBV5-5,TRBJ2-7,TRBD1,TGTGCCAGCAGCTTGGAGCAGCAGGGGGCACGCTCCTACGAGCAGTACTTC,CASSLEQQGARSYEQYF
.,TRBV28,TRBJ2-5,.,TGTGCCAGCAGTTCCCATACCGGGAATCAGCCCCAGTACTTC,CASSSHTGNQPQYF
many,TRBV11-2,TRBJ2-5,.,TGTGCCAGCAGCCCCTGGGGCGAGGCCCAGTACTTC,CASSPWGEAQYF
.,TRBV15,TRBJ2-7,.,TGTGCCACCAGCAGCGCCGGACACCCTAACGAGCAGTACTTC,CATSSAGHPNEQYF
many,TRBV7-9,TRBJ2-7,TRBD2,TGTGCCAGCAGCCCAATGAGCGGGAAGAGAACCTACGAGCAGTACTTC,CASSPMSGKRTYEQYF
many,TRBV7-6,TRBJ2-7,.,TGTGCCAGCAACAATGGGGGCGAGCAGTACTTC,CASNNGGEQYF
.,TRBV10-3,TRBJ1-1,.,TGTGCCACCAGCCCGACCGGACGGAACACTGAAGCTTTCTTT,CATSPTGRNTEAFF
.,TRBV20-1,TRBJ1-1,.,TGCAGTGGTCCGGACAATCTGAACACTGAAGCTTTCTTT,CSGPDNLNTEAFF
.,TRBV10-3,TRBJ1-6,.,TGTGCCATCATGACAGGACTGGGTAATTCACCCCTCCACTTT,CAIMTGLGNSPLHF
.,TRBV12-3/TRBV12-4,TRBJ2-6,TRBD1,TGTGCCAGCAGCGTCCGGGACAGGACTTCTGGGGCCAACGTCCTGACTTTC,CASSVRDRTSGANVLTF
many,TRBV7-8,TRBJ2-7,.,TGTGCCAGCAGCGCACCTCCATTCTCCTACGAGCAGTACTTC,CASSAPPFSYEQYF
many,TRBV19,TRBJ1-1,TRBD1,TGTGCCAGTAGTCCACATGGACAGGGGCGGAGCACTGAAGCTTTCTTT,CASSPHGQGRSTEAFF
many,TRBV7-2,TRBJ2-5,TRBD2,TGTGCCAGCAGCCGTCGACTAGCGGGAGCGGGAGAGACCCAGTACTTC,CASSRRLAGAGETQYF
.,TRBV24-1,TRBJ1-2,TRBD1,TGTGCCACCTCCGACAGGGCTGGCTACACCTTC,CATSDRAGYTF
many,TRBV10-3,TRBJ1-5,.,TGTGCCATCAGTGAGACCCCATTTCGCGTGGTCGAAGGTCAGCCCCAGCATTTT,CAISETPFRVVEGQPQHF
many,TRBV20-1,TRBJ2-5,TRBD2,TGCAGCATCGATGGTAGCGGGACCTTAGAGACCCAGTACTTC,CSIDGSGTLETQYF
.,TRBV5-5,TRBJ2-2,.,TGTGCCTGGAGTGTATACGATTCCGGGGAGCTGTTTTTT,CAWSVYDSGELFF